The present TCR beta chain was sequenced within a study of metastatic and nonmetastatic thyroid tumors. Overall study: Patients with malignant and benign thyroid disease provided blood and tumor or nodule tissue, whose repertoires were compared. The study, taken as a whole, reports: The study reportedly found significantly higher TCR beta diversity in malignant thyroid tumors than benign nodules, in blood and tumor.

V was shortened by 1 base and J by 4 bases, with 9 bases between the two germline ends. This CDR3 comprises 13 residues. CDR1 is SGHRS and CDR2 is YFSETQ in the germline V gene. In regard to this clone: The antigen is unknown.

Source study methods: What underpinned the distant-metastasis classifier for papillary thyroid cancer was the set of CDR3 differences across clinicopathological groups. Using MiXCR, TCRdb reanalyzed the PCR reads. Here the V and J calls rest on TCRdb's processing, not on the authors' analysis. The sample consists of 15,000 to 20,000 clones, about 23% of them appearing once. Every patient was untreated before thyroid surgery. The source is a female donor with papillary thyroid cancer or a benign thyroid nodule (not recorded which). Some clones in this sample may be carry-over from other donors' samples. Sequencing was done on a sample of adjacent normal tissue. This chain joins TRBV5-1 and TRBJ2-7, with a tentative D call TRBD2 (5 bases). CDR3 residues: CASSLSGPYEQYF. The CDR3 DNA reads as TGCGCCAGCAGCTTGAGCGGCCCTTACGAGCAGTACTTC.